What follows are 12 T cell receptor beta chains derived from one specimen sequenced in a study of Ad26.COV2.S vaccination and SARS-CoV-2 variants. Assay used: immunoSEQ multiplex PCR; TCRdb lists only in-frame clones, some missing. The sample carries about 350,000 clones, about 88% recorded once. The treatment denotes: 15 to 20 received Ad26.COV2.S at low or high dose, single or two shots; 5 received placebo; per-sample allocation not given. Sampling occurred on day 63 after the first vaccine or placebo injection. The source was peripheral blood, collected in a trial of Ad26.COV2.S vaccine versus placebo. Receptors originate from a person between 18 and 60 years old who received the Ad26.COV2.S COVID-19 vaccine or a placebo.

This rearrangement joins TRBV29-1 to TRBJ2-3; TRBD2 matches at 7 bases. The germline V gene has CDR1 SQVTM and CDR2 ANQGSEA. With 7 bases clipped from V and 1 base from J, the junction kept 5 bases outside the gene matches. The CDR3 is 13 amino acids. In nucleotides, the CDR3 is TGCAGCGGGACTAGGTCTGGCACAGATACGCAGTATTTT. This sequence encodes CSGTRSGTDTQYF.

V gene TRBV2 combines with J gene TRBJ1-5; 10 bases align to TRBD1. V gave up 8 bases and J gave up 3 bases; unmatched junction bases: 10. Per germline, CDR1 SNHLY and CDR2 FYNNEI. The length of the CDR3 is 16 residues. The DNA for the CDR3 is TGTGCCAGCGGCCCGGGACAGGGGATCCTCAATCAGCCCCAGCATTTT. Encoded protein: CASGPGQGILNQPQHF.

The V call is TRBV7-2, the J call TRBJ2-5, with D perhaps matching TRBD2 (6 bases). Germline V gene lookup returns CDR1 SGHTA and CDR2 FQGNSA. Trimming removed 5 bases at V and 4 bases at J, with 17 bases between. The CDR3 contains 15 residues. The CDR3, as DNA: TGTGCCAGCAGCCCCCAATGGCGCGGGGCAGAGACCCAGTACTTC. It specifies CASSPQWRGAETQYF.

The chain employs TRBV7-2 and TRBJ1-2, with D tentatively TRBD1 (5 bases). Deletions cut 2 bases from V and 6 bases from J, with 16 bases between. This CDR3 comprises 15 residues. The germline CDR1 and CDR2 sequences are SGHTA and FQGNSA. CDR3 in amino acids: CASSLRETVPHGYTF. The CDR3, as DNA: TGTGCCAGCAGCTTACGGGAGACAGTCCCCCATGGCTACACCTTC.

The chain couples TRBV6-5 to TRBJ2-7; tentatively, D is TRBD1 (6 bases). Looked up from germline, CDR1 is MNHEY and CDR2 is SVGAGI. V was pared by 0 bases and J by 5 bases, with 11 bases between. CDR3 length equals 14 residues. The CDR3 sequence is CASSYSTGIHEQYF. CDR3 coding DNA: TGTGCCAGCAGTTACTCAACAGGGATACACGAGCAGTACTTC.

This chain joins TRBV19 and TRBJ1-1; 9 positions match TRBD1. The CDR3 is 15 residues long. The germline CDR1 and CDR2 sequences are LNHDA and SQIVND (reference sequence). With 5 bases clipped from V and 0 bases from J, the junction kept 4 bases outside the gene matches. The CDR3 spells CASSFHRGLNTEAFF. The CDR3 bases are TGTGCCAGTAGTTTTCACAGGGGGCTGAACACTGAAGCTTTCTTT.

The V and J genes are TRBV3-1 (or the pseudogene TRBV3-2) and TRBJ2-1; 11 nucleotides line up with TRBD2. From germline, CDR1 is LGHDT and CDR2 YNNKEL (reference sequence). This CDR3 spans 17 amino acids. V dropped 1 base and J dropped 5; count of bases not matched to a gene: 7. Written as DNA, the CDR3 is TGTGCCAGCAGCCAAGGATCACTAGCGGGAGTCCACAATGAGCAGTTCTTC. Translation: CASSQGSLAGVHNEQFF.

This clone was seen a few times. The V and J genes are TRBV14 and TRBJ1-1; 7 nucleotides match TRBD1. CDR1 is SGHDN, CDR2 FVKESK, per germline. The CDR3 has 15 amino acids. With 6 bases clipped from V and 3 bases from J, the junction kept 10 bases outside the gene matches. The CDR3 bases are TGTGCCAGCAGTACACGACAGGGCTGGGACACTGAAGCTTTCTTT. Its translation: CASSTRQGWDTEAFF.

A word on this clone: At one end, the junction sequence differs from germline, possibly due to a read error. CDR3 amino acids: CATSYSGATNEKLFF. DNA for the CDR3: TGTGCCACCAGTTATAGCGGTGCAACTAATGAAAAACTGTTTTTT. The J gene is TRBJ1-4, the V gene TRBV6-5, with no clear D. Germline values: CDR1 MNHEY, CDR2 SVGAGI. CDR3 length equals 15 residues.

The J gene is TRBJ1-1, the V gene TRBV7-9; no clear D. The CDR3 covers 16 residues. Trimming removed 3 bases from V and 3 bases from J, with 17 bases in between. Germline CDR1 is SEHNR and CDR2 is FQNEAQ (reference sequence). DNA of the CDR3: TGTGCCAGCAGCTTCCCCTCGACTTACTATGACACTGAAGCTTTCTTT. The encoded protein is CASSFPSTYYDTEAFF.

V is TRBV18 and J is TRBJ2-4, with TRBD2 as a possible D gene (6 bases). This CDR3 contains 17 residues. V was shortened by 0 bases and J by 2 bases, with 14 bases between the two germline ends. Per germline, CDR1 KGHSH and CDR2 LQKENI. CDR3 bases: TGTGCCAGCTCACCACCTTTCGGCGGGGATACCAAAAACATTCAGTACTTC. Amino acids: CASSPPFGGDTKNIQYF.

V usage is TRBV28 and J usage is TRBJ1-2, with a tentative D call TRBD1 (5 bases). The CDR3 is 12 residues long. Trimming took 6 bases from V and 8 from J, leaving 13 bases between them. Germline assignment: CDR1 MDHEN and CDR2 SYDVKM. The CDR3 is CASRGGMDGYTF. CDR3 in DNA: TGTGCCAGCAGGGGGGGGATGGACGGCTACACCTTC.